These T cell receptor beta chains were read from a single sample in a study of blood T cell repertoires in COVID-19. Generated by immunoSEQ multiplex PCR, the TCRdb table keeps only in-frame clones and is missing some. This sample has 150,000 to 200,000 clones; approximately 86% occur once, and the top ten carry 2.5% to 3%. Sequencing input: peripheral blood. All receptors come from a woman aged 30 to 39 with active or convalescent COVID-19. Both conserved end residues are part of each CDR3. D genes are given only for firm matches. Size is omitted from some rows. Given values are once, few, many or a class for expanded clones.

V: TRBV4-2
J: TRBJ1-3
size: NA
D: NA
DNA: TGTGCCAGCAGTCAGGAGAAGGGGTACAGAAACACCATATATTTT
CDR3: CASSQEKGYRNTIYF

V: TRBV29-1
J: TRBJ2-7
size: NA
D: TRBD2
DNA: TGCAGCGTTTACCTTCCCGGGACTAGCGGCGAGCAGTACTTC
CDR3: CSVYLPGTSGEQYF

V: TRBV20-1
J: TRBJ2-7
size: NA
D: NA
DNA: TGCGGACGACAGCCGTACTACGAGCAGTACTTC
CDR3: CGRQPYYEQYF

V: TRBV7-9
J: TRBJ1-4
size: once
D: NA
DNA: TGTGCCAGCATGAGGATGGCTAATGAAAAACTGTTTTTT
CDR3: CASMRMANEKLFF

V: TRBV2
J: TRBJ2-2
size: NA
D: TRBD2
DNA: TGTGCCATCGGGACTAGCGGGGGGGTGAGGACCGGGGAGCTGTTTTTT
CDR3: CAIGTSGGVRTGELFF

V: TRBV29-1
J: TRBJ2-2
size: NA
D: TRBD1
DNA: TGCAGCGTGACAGGGTCTGGAAACACCGGGGAGCTGTTTTTT
CDR3: CSVTGSGNTGELFF

V: TRBV7-8
J: TRBJ1-2
size: NA
D: NA
DNA: TGTGCCAGCAGCTTATGGGCAGGGGATAACTATGGCTACACCTTC
CDR3: CASSLWAGDNYGYTF

V: TRBV5-1
J: TRBJ1-2
size: NA
D: TRBD1
DNA: TGCGCCAGCAGCTTGCAGGGGGCGTCGCTGGGCTACACCTTC
CDR3: CASSLQGASLGYTF

V: TRBV2
J: TRBJ2-2
size: NA
D: NA
DNA: TGTGCCAGCAAATCGGGGTTGAACACCGGGGAGCTGTTTTTT
CDR3: CASKSGLNTGELFF

V: TRBV9
J: TRBJ1-2
size: NA
D: TRBD1
DNA: TGTGCCAGCAGCTTCAGTCCCGGGACAGGGAACTATGGCTACACCTTC
CDR3: CASSFSPGTGNYGYTF

V: TRBV14
J: TRBJ1-2
size: NA
D: NA
DNA: TGTGCCAGCAGTCCCGGTTATGGCTACACCTTC
CDR3: CASSPGYGYTF